The 18 T cell receptor beta chains reported below all come from one sample, sequenced in a study of CD8 T cells in ankylosing spondylitis. Via MiXCR, TCRdb re-called the 5' RACE reads, giving one row per CDR3 protein. The sample lists some 180,000 distinct CDR3 sequences, about 20% occurring once. The source material was blood, either unsorted or a sorted T cell fraction (not recorded which). These receptors all stem from a male donor aged 10 to 30 with ankylosing spondylitis or in good health (not recorded which).

The table lists this clonotype with many counts. This chain joins TRBV28 and TRBJ2-5, with 8 nucleotides matching TRBD2. J lost 3 bases, V lost 6 bases, and 3 bases had no gene match. Germline CDR1 and CDR2: MDHEN and SYDVKM. The CDR3 length is 13 residues. For the CDR3, the DNA is TGTGCCAGCAGCAAGGGACTAGAAGAGACCCAGTACTTC. Residues: CASSKGLEETQYF.

This clonotype came up many times. The rearrangement links TRBV29-1 to TRBJ1-1; D unresolved. V was trimmed by 5 bases and J by 0 bases, leaving 10 bases between them. Germline lookup yields CDR1 SQVTM and CDR2 ANQGSEA. The CDR3 sequence is 13 residues long. CDR3 region: CSVLVGMNTEAFF. As DNA, the CDR3 is TGCAGCGTTCTGGTAGGGATGAACACTGAAGCTTTCTTT.

This clonotype was seen ten or more times. V usage is TRBV7-2 and J usage is TRBJ2-1; D gene unclear. Looked up from germline, CDR1 is SGHTA and CDR2 is FQGNSA. The CDR3 is 13 amino acids. Trimming took 5 bases from V and 0 from J, leaving 5 bases between them. CDR3 residues: CASSPLSYNEQFF. The CDR3 region has the DNA TGTGCCAGCAGCCCACTCTCCTACAATGAGCAGTTCTTC.

This clonotype was seen at least ten times. The V and J genes are TRBV12-3 or TRBV12-4 and TRBJ1-2; D unresolved. V dropped 6 bases and J dropped 7 bases, with 21 bases sitting between them. This CDR3 spans 15 amino acids. CDR3 in amino acids: CASSPTLGGLGGYTF. The CDR3 DNA reads as TGTGCCAGCAGCCCAACCCTGGGCGGCTTGGGTGGCTACACCTTC.

The sample holds many counts of this clonotype. One junction end disagrees with the germline gene, perhaps due to a read error. The chain employs TRBV12-3 or TRBV12-4 and TRBJ1-2; maybe TRBD1 (5 bases). This CDR3 comprises 14 residues. In DNA, the CDR3 is TGTGCCAGCAGTTCTCGGGGACCTAACAGCCCCTCAGGTTTC. Translation gives CASSSRGPNSPSGF.

This clonotype was observed at least ten times. This chain uses TRBV4-3 with TRBJ2-2; no definite D call. This CDR3 has 15 residues. Germline lookup yields CDR1 LGHNA and CDR2 YSLEER. V was pared by 1 base and J by 7 bases, with 13 bases between. The DNA for the CDR3 is TGCGCCAGCAGCCAAGTTTTAGGCCCCTTCGGGGAGCTGTTTTTT. It codes for CASSQVLGPFGELFF.

This clonotype showed up many times. The rearrangement uses TRBV5-1 and TRBJ2-1, with D perhaps assigned TRBD1 or TRBD2 (5 bases each). V was pared by 0 bases and J by 9 bases, with 10 bases between. The CDR3 totals 13 residues. The germline CDR1 and CDR2 sequences are SGHRS and YFSETQ. CDR3 residues: CASSLAVGTEQFF. The CDR3, as DNA: TGCGCCAGCAGCTTGGCCGTGGGGACTGAGCAGTTCTTC.

This clonotype appeared a few times. The chain carries TRBV20-1 and TRBJ2-4, with D perhaps TRBD1 (6 bases). Germline CDR1 and CDR2: DFQATT and SNEGSKA (reference sequence). This CDR3 comprises 13 residues. Trimming removed 7 bases at V and 0 bases at J, with 10 bases between. The CDR3, as DNA: TGCAGTGTAGGGGGAATAGCCAAAAACATTCAGTACTTC. Translating gives CSVGGIAKNIQYF.

This clonotype was counted ten times or more. J is TRBJ2-1 and V is TRBV15; 8 nucleotides agree with TRBD2. CDR3 length equals 16 residues. Trimming cost V 0 bases and J 8 bases; bases outside gene matches: 9. Germline V lookup: CDR1 LNHNV, CDR2 YYDKDF (reference sequence). The CDR3 region has the DNA TGTGCCACCAGCAGAGAAGGGACTAGAGAAACGGATGAGCAGTTCTTC. Translation gives CATSREGTRETDEQFF.

This clonotype occurred many times. The CDR3 nucleotides read TGTGCCAGCAGCTTCCCCGACGGACTCCTCTCCTACGAGCAGTACTTC. It is translated as CASSFPDGLLSYEQYF. The genes are TRBV7-9 and TRBJ2-7, with D maybe TRBD2 (5 bases). The germline V gene encodes CDR1 SEHNR and CDR2 FQNEAQ (reference sequence). V lost 3 bases to trimming and J lost 0 bases, with 15 bases between them. This CDR3 comprises 16 residues.

Many counts were recorded for this clonotype. This rearrangement joins TRBV7-6 to TRBJ2-5; D is perhaps TRBD1 (5 bases). The germline V gene has CDR1 SGHVS and CDR2 FNYEAQ. Trimming took 7 bases from V and 4 from J, leaving 10 bases between them. The CDR3 is 12 amino acids. The CDR3 sequence is CASTGIRETQYF. CDR3 DNA: TGTGCCAGCACAGGGATCCGAGAGACCCAGTACTTC.

This clonotype was counted at least ten times. This chain links TRBV12-3 or TRBV12-4 with TRBJ2-7; TRBD1 might be the D (5 bases). V gave up 6 bases and J gave up 0 bases, with 12 bases separating them. This CDR3 contains 14 residues. CDR3 region: CASSPGHDSYEQYV. CDR3 bases: TGTGCCAGCAGCCCCGGACACGACTCCTACGAGCAGTACGTC.

This clonotype was counted at least ten times. The rearrangement links TRBV20-1 to TRBJ1-5, with D tentatively TRBD1 (5 bases). The CDR3 spans 12 residues. Trimming pared 6 bases from V and 7 bases from J, leaving 13 bases between. Germline-derived CDR1 and CDR2 are DFQATT and SNEGSKA (reference sequence). CDR3 sequence: CSARAGDQPQHF. DNA for the CDR3: TGCAGTGCGAGGGCGGGGGACCAGCCCCAGCATTTT.

V is TRBV5-6 and J is TRBJ2-7; D unclear. Germline lookup yields CDR1 SGHDT and CDR2 YYEEEE. This CDR3 is 14 amino acids long. V was clipped by 2 bases and J by 4 bases, with 13 bases between them. This chain's CDR3 is CASSLTGLGYEQYV. The CDR3 region has the DNA TGTGCCAGCAGCTTAACCGGGTTAGGATACGAGCAGTACGTC.

Many counts were recorded for this clonotype. The chain is built from TRBV5-1 and TRBJ2-7; D is perhaps TRBD2 (6 bases). There are 14 residues in the CDR3. Between the trimmed V and J ends, which lost 4 bases and 5 bases, there was a span of 16 bases. Germline-derived CDR1 and CDR2 are SGHRS and YFSETQ. CDR3 region: CASSPRGWEDEQYV. The CDR3 DNA sequence: TGCGCCAGCAGCCCTCGGGGGTGGGAGGACGAGCAGTACGTC.

There are a few counts of this clonotype. The genes are TRBV14 and TRBJ2-1, with a tentative D call TRBD1 (6 bases). Germline V lookup: CDR1 SGHDN, CDR2 FVKESK. Deletions cut 0 bases from V and 4 bases from J, with 13 bases between. The CDR3 length is 16 residues. The CDR3 DNA reads as TGTGCCAGCAGCCAAGAGGGACACCCAATGTACAATGAGCAGTTCTTC. This sequence encodes CASSQEGHPMYNEQFF.

The rearrangement joins TRBV18 to TRBJ2-7; TRBD1 or TRBD2 may be the D gene (5 bases each). This CDR3 comprises 17 residues. The V gene's germline CDR1 is KGHSH and CDR2 LQKENI. V was shortened by 0 bases and J by 9 bases, with 24 bases between the two germline ends. The CDR3 sequence is CASSPPWEQGLGAVQYV. CDR3 DNA sequence: TGTGCCAGCTCACCACCGTGGGAGCAGGGCCTCGGGGCGGTGCAGTACGTC.

This clonotype was detected ten times or more. The CDR3 coding sequence is TGTGCCATCAGTGAGTCGCTAGCGGGTGAGCATGAGCAGTTCTTC. It encodes CAISESLAGEHEQFF. The chain joins TRBV10-3 to TRBJ2-1, with 8 positions matching TRBD2. The germline CDR1 and CDR2 sequences are ENHRY and SYGVKD. The CDR3 contains 15 residues. Trimming at V came to 0 bases and at J to 8 bases, leaving 6 bases not matched to a gene.